This T cell receptor beta chain was found in a study of radiation and T cells in renal cell carcinoma. The wider study: Nephrectomy followed 15 Gy stereotactic body radiation by 4 weeks.

Germline V gene sequence: CDR1 MNHEY, CDR2 SVGAGI. The CDR3 is made up of 15 amino acids. With 5 bases clipped from V and 2 bases from J, the junction kept 8 bases outside the gene matches. Specified time point: blood 2 weeks post-SBRT. The treatment was: 15 Gy SBRT to primary tumor, nephrectomy 4 weeks later. Serial blood draws occurred at baseline and 2 and 4 weeks post-SBRT. Repertoires were generated with immunoSEQ multiplex PCR, while TCRdb's copy carries only in-frame clones and drops some. The sample holds over 60,000 clones, 86% seen once. The specimen was blood, collected from a patient whose treatment included radiotherapy and nephrectomy. The chain recombines TRBV6-5 with TRBJ1-2; TRBD1 aligns across 7 bases. This sequence was found in a woman between 45 and 60 years old with renal cell carcinoma. CDR3 loop: CASSPRGGRNYGYTF. CDR3 sequence (DNA): TGTGCCAGCAGTCCAAGAGGGGGCAGGAACTATGGCTACACCTTC.